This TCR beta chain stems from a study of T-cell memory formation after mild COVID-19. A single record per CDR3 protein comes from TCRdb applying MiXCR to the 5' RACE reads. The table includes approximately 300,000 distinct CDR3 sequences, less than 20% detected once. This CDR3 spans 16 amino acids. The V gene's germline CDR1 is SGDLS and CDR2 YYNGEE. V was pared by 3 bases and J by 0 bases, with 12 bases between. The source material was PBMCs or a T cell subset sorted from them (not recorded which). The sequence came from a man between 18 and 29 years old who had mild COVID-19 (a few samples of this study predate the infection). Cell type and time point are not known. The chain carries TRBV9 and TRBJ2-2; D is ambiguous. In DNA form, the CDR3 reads TGTGCCAGCAGCGAAAGGAAAAGGGCGAACACCGGGGAGCTGTTTTTT. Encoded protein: CASSERKRANTGELFF.